This T cell receptor beta chain was sequenced for a study of blood T cell repertoires in COVID-19. Study details: Material from acute and convalescent COVID-19 was sourced from the United States, Italy and Spain.

The authors' processing: Amplification of reference gene primers was used by the study to estimate nucleated cell counts. Sequencing used immunoSEQ multiplex PCR; TCRdb keeps in-frame clones, though not all of them. The D gene and trimming were derived from the DNA, and the V and J assignments and clone size from that table. Here the sample spans some 300,000 clones, approximately 86% being singletons. The CDR3 extends over 17 amino acids. V was pared by 4 bases and J by 6 bases, with 17 bases of the junction left unmatched. Germline CDR1 SGHNT, CDR2 YYREEE (reference sequence). The rearrangement uses TRBV5-4 and TRBJ1-2, with 8 bases fitting TRBD1. Material for sequencing was peripheral blood. The TCR was taken from a man aged 18 to 30 with active or convalescent COVID-19. The CDR3 spells CASSPDRVSGIRNGYTF. CDR3 DNA sequence: TGTGCCAGCAGCCCGGACAGGGTTTCCGGTATAAGGAATGGCTACACCTTC.